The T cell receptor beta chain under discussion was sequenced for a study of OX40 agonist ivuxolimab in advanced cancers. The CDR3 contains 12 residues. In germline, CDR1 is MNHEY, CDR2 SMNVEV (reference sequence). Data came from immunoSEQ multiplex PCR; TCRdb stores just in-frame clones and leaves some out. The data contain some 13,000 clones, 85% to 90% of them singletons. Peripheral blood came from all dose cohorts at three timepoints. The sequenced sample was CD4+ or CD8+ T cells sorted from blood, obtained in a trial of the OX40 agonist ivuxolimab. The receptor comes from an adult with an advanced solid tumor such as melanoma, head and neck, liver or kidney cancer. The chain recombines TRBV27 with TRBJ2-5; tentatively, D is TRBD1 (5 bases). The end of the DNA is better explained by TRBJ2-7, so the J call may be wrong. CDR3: CASSSGLSEQYF. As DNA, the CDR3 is TGTGCCAGCAGTTCAGGGCTTTCCGAGCAGTACTTC.